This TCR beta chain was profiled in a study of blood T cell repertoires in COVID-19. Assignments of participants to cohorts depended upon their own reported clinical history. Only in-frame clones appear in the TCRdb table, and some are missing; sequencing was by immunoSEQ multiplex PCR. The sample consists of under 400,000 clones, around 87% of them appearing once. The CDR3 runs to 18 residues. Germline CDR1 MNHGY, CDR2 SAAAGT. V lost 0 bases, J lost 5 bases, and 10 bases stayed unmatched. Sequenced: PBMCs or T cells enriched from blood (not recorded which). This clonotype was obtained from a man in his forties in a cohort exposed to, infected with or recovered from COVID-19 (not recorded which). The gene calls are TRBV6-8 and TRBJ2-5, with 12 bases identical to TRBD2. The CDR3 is CASSYSSLAGGPGETQYF. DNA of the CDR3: TGTGCCAGCAGTTACTCGAGTCTAGCGGGAGGGCCTGGTGAGACCCAGTACTTC.